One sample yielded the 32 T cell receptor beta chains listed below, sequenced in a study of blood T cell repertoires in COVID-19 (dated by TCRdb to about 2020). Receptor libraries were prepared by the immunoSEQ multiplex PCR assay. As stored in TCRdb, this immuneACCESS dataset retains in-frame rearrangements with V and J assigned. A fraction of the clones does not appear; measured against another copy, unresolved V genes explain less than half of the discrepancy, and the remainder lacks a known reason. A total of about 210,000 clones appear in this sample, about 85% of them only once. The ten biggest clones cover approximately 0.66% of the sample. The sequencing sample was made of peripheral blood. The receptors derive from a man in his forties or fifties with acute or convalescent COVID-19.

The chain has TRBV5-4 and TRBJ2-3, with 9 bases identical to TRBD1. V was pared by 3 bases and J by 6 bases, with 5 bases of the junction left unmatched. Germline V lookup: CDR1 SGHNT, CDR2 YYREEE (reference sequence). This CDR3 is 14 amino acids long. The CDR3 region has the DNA TGTGCCAGCAGCTCCTCACAGGGGGCGGATACGCAGTATTTT. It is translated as CASSSSQGADTQYF.

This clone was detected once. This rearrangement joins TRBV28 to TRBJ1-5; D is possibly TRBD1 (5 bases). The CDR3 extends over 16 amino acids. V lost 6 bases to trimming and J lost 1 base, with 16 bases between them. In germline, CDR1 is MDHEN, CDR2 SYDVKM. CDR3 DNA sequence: TGTGCCAGCAGGCCCGGGGGAGGAAGAAGCAATCAGCCCCAGCATTTT. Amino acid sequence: CASRPGGGRSNQPQHF.

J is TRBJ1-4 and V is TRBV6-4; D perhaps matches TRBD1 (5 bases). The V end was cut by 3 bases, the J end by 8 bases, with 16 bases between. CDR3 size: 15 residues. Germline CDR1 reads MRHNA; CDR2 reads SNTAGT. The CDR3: CASSDWKGPGEKLFF. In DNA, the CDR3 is TGTGCCAGCAGTGATTGGAAGGGGCCTGGGGAAAAACTGTTTTTT.

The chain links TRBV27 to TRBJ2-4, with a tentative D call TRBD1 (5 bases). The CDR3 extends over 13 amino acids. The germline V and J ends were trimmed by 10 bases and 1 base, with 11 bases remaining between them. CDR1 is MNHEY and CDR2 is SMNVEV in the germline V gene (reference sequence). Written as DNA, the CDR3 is TGTGCCACCCGCCCAGGGGCCAAAAACATTCAGTACTTC. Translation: CATRPGAKNIQYF.

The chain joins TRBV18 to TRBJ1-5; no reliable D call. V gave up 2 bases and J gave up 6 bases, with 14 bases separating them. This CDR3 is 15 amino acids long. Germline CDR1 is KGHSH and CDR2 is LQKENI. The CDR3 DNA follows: TGTGCCAGCTCACCAGGGCTTGGCGAGGGTCAGCCCCAGCATTTT. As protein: CASSPGLGEGQPQHF.

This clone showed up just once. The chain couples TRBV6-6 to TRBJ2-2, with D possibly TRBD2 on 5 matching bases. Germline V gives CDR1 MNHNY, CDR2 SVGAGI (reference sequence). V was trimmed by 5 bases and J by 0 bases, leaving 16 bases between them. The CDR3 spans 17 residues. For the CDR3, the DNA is TGTGCCAGCAGTCCCCGGAAAGTAGCGCCGAACACCGGGGAGCTGTTTTTT. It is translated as CASSPRKVAPNTGELFF.

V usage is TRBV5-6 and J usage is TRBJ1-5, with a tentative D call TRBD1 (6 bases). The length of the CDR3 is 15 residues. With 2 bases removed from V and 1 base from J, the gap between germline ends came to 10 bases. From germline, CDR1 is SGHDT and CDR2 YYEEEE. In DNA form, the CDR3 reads TGTGCCAGCAGCTTTGGCGGACAGAGCAATCAGCCCCAGCATTTT. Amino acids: CASSFGGQSNQPQHF.

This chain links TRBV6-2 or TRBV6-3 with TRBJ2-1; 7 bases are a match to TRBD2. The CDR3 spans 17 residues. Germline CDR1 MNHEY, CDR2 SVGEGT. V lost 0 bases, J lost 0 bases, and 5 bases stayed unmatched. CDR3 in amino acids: CASSYSKGDYSYNEQFF. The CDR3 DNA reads TGTGCCAGCAGTTACTCGAAAGGGGACTACTCCTACAATGAGCAGTTCTTC.

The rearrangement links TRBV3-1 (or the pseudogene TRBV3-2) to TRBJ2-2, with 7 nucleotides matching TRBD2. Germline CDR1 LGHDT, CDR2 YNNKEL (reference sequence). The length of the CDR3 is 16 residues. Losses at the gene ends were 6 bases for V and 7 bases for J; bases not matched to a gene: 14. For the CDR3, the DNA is TGTGCCAGCAGACGCCGGGTAGCGGGTGAAAACGGGGAGCTGTTTTTT. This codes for CASRRRVAGENGELFF.

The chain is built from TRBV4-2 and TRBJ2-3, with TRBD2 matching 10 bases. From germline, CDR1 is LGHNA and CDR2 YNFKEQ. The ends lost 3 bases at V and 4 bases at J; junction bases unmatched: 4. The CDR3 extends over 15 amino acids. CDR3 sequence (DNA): TGTGCCAGCAGCCAGAGCGGGGGGGCGCCAGATACGCAGTATTTT. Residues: CASSQSGGAPDTQYF.

The CDR3 here is CASSLGLASYNEQFF. The CDR3 region has the DNA TGTGCCAGCAGTCTGGGACTAGCCTCCTACAATGAGCAGTTCTTC. The chain uses TRBV28 and TRBJ2-1; 9 bases agree with TRBD2. The CDR3 runs 15 residues. The germline CDR1 and CDR2 sequences are MDHEN and SYDVKM. V was clipped by 5 bases and J by 0 bases; unmatched bases: 2.

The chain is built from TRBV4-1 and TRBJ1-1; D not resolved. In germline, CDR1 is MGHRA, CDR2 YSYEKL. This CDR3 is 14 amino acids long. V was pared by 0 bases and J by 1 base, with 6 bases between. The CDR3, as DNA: TGCGCCAGCAGCCAAGAGGCGGCGAACACTGAAGCTTTCTTT. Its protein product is CASSQEAANTEAFF.

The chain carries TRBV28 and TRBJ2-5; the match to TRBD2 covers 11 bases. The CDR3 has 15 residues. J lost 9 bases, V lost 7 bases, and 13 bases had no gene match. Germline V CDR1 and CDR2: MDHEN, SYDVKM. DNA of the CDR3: TGTGCCAGCAACCGACTAGCGGGACCCGAATGGGCCCAGTACTTC. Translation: CASNRLAGPEWAQYF. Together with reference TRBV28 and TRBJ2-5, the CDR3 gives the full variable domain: DVKVTQSSRYLVKRTGEKVFLECVQDMDHENMFWYRQDPGLGLRLIYFSYDVKMKEKGDIPEGYSVSREKKERFSLILESASTNQTSMYLCASNRLAGPEWAQYFGPGTRLLVL.

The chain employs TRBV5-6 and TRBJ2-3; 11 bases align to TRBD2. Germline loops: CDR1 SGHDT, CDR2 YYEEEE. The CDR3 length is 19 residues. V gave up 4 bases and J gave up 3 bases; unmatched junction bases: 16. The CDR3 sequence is CASSGLPPLSGGDTDTQYF. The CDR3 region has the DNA TGTGCCAGCAGCGGCCTCCCTCCTCTTAGCGGGGGGGATACAGATACGCAGTATTTT.

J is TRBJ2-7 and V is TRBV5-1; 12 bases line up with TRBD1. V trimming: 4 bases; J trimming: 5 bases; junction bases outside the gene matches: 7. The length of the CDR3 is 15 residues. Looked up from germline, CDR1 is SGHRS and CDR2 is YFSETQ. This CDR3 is CASSPLGTGGHEQYF. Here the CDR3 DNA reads TGCGCCAGCAGCCCTCTGGGGACAGGGGGCCACGAGCAGTACTTC.

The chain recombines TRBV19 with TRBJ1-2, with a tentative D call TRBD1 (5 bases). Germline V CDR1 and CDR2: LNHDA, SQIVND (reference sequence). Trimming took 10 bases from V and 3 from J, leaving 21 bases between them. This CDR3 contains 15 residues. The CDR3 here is CAIPPSSGIDYGYTF. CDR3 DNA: TGTGCCATCCCCCCTTCTTCAGGGATCGACTATGGCTACACCTTC.

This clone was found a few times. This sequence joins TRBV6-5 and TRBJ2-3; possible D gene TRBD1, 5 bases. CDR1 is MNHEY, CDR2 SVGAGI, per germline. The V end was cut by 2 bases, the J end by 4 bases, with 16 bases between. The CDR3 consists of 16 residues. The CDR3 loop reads CASSYDRSQGPDTQYF. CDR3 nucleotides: TGTGCCAGCAGTTACGATCGGAGCCAGGGTCCAGATACGCAGTATTTT.

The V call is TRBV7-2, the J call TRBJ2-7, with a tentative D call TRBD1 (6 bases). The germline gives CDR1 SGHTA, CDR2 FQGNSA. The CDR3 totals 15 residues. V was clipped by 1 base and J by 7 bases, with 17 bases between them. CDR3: CASSLDRRGVGEQYF. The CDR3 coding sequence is TGTGCCAGCAGCTTAGACCGCAGGGGCGTGGGGGAGCAGTACTTC. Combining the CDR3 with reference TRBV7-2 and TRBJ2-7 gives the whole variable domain GAGVSQSPSNKVTEKGKDVELRCDPISGHTALYWYRQSLGQGLEFLIYFQGNSAPDKSGLPSDRFSAERTGGSVSTLTIQRTQQEDSAVYLCASSLDRRGVGEQYFGPGTRLTVT.

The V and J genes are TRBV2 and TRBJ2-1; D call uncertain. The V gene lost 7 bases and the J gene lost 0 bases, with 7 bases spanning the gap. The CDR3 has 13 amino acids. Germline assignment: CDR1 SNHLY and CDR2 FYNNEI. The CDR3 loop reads CASTSSSYNEQFF. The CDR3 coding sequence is TGTGCCAGCACGTCGAGCTCCTACAATGAGCAGTTCTTC.

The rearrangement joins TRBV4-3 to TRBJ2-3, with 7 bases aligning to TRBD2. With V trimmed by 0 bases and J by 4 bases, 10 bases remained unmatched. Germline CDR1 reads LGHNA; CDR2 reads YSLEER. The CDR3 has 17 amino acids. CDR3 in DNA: TGCGCCAGCAGCCAAGATTTGGGCGGGAGTGGCGCAGATACGCAGTATTTT. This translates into CASSQDLGGSGADTQYF.

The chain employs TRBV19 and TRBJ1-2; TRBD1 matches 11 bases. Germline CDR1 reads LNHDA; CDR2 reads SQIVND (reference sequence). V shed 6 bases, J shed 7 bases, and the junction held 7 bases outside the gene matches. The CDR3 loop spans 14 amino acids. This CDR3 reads CASRNAGTGGGYTF. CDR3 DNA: TGTGCCAGTAGGAACGCCGGGACAGGGGGTGGCTACACCTTC.

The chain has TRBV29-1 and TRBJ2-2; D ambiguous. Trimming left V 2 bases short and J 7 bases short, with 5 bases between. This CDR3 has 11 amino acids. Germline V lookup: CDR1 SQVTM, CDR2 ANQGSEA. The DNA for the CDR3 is TGCAGCGTTGAATTAGTCGGGGAGCTGTTTTTT. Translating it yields CSVELVGELFF.

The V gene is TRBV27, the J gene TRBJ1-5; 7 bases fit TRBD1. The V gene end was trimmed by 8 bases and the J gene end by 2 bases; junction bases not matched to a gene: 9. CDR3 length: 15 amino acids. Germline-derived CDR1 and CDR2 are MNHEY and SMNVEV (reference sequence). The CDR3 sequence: CASGLLDRGNQPQHF. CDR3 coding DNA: TGTGCCAGCGGCCTTCTAGACAGGGGCAATCAGCCCCAGCATTTT.

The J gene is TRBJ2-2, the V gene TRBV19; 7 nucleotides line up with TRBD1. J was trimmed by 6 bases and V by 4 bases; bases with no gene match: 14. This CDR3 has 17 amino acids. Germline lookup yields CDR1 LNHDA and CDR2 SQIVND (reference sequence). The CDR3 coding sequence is TGTGCCAGTAGTACGGCTCCCGGGACAGCCATCGCCGGGGAGCTGTTTTTT. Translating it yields CASSTAPGTAIAGELFF.

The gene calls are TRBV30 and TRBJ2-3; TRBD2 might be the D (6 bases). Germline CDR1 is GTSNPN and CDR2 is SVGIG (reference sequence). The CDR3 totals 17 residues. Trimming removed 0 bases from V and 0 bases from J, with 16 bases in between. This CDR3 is CAWSVGGATASTDTQYF. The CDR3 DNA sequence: TGTGCCTGGAGTGTCGGCGGGGCAACCGCTAGCACAGATACGCAGTATTTT.

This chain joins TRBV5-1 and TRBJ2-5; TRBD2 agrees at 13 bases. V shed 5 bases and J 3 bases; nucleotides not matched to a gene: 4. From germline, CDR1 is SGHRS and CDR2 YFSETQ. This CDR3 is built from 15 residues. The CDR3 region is CASSTSGGAEETQYF. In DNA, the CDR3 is TGCGCCAGCAGTACTAGCGGGGGGGCCGAAGAGACCCAGTACTTC.

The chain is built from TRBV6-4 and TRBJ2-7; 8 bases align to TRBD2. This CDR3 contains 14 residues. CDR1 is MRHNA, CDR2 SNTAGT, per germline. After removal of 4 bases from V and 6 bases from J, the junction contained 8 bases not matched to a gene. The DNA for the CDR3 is TGTGCCAGCAGTGCCGCGGGGGGCGGAAGCGAGCAGTACTTC. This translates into CASSAAGGGSEQYF.

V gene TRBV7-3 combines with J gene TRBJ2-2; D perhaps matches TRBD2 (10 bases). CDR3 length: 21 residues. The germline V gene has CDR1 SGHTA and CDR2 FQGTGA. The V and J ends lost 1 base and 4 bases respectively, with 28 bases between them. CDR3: CASSLRSPGQGSSGSTGELFF. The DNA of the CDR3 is TGTGCCAGCAGCTTAAGAAGCCCGGGACAGGGCTCTAGCGGGAGCACCGGGGAGCTGTTTTTT.

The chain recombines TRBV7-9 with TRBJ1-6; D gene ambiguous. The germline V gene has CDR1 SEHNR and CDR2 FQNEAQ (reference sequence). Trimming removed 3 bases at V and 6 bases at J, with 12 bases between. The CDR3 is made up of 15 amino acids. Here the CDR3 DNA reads TGTGCCAGCAGCTTGGATCTTACTACTAATTCACCCCTCCACTTT. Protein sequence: CASSLDLTTNSPLHF. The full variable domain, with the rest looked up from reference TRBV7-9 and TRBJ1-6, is DTGVSQNPRHKITKRGQNVTFRCDPISEHNRLYWYRQTLGQGPEFLTYFQNEAQLEKSRLLSDRFSAERPKGSFSTLEIQRTEQGDSAMYLCASSLDLTTNSPLHFGNGTRLTVT.

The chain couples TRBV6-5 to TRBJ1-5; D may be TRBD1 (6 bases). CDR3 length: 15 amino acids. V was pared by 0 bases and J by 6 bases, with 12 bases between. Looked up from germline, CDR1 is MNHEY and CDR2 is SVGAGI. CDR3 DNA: TGTGCCAGCAGTTACTCGGGGGGGCTCGGTCAGCCCCAGCATTTT. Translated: CASSYSGGLGQPQHF.

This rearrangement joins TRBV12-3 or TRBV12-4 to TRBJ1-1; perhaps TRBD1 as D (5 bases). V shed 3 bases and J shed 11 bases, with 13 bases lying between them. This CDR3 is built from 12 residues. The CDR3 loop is CASSLAGVEAFF. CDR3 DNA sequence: TGTGCCAGCAGTTTGGCGGGGGTGGAGGCTTTCTTT.

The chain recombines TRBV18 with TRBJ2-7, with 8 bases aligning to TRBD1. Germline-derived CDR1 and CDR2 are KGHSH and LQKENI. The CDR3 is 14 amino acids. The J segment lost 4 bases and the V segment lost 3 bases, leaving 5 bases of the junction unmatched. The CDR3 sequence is CASSPAGGKYEQYF. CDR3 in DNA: TGTGCCAGCTCACCGGCAGGGGGCAAGTACGAGCAGTACTTC.